This T cell receptor beta chain originates from a study of shared clonotypes between healthy human individuals (dated by TCRdb to about 2020). A note on the overall study: A couple of women and three men aged 18 to 49 years were included in the cohort. To estimate repertoire size and how much clonotype sharing occurs between individuals, the study deeply sequenced the blood TCR repertoires of roughly 5 healthy adults. For each donor, three plates each were used for CD4 naive and CD4 memory, two plates were used for CD8 naive, and one plate was used for CD8 memory. Leukapheresis yielded between about 0.94 and 8.9 billion PBMCs per donor. Libraries were prepared and TCR repertoires were sequenced by different laboratories using diverse techniques, in order to increase sequencing depth and limit assay-specific biases.

Of note for this clone: Its antigen specificity is not known. One base away there is no much larger clone; base qualities are not given.

TCR CDR3 regions were amplified from genomic DNA by multiplex PCR using the deep immunoSEQ assay. Genomic DNA extracted from each cell subset was distributed evenly over all wells of several immunoSEQ 96-well plates, and each plate served as one replicate. Each replicate PCR for sorted subsets received around 0.2 ug genomic DNA, equal to about 30,000 T cell genomes. Purified libraries were measured with a Qubit 3.0 fluorometer, size-checked on a Bioanalyzer 2100, and measured again with the KAPA Library Quantification kit. Every immunoSEQ 96-well plate was sequenced on a dedicated single-read 150-cycle Illumina NextSeq 550 flow cell. The paper's data handling went like this. Because only junctional sequences without quality scores were contained in the immunoSEQ output, filtering matching that applied to full-length reads could not be performed. To assign V/J genes and CDR3, sequences were annotated using PyIR, a Python wrapper for IgBLAST v1.9, with IMGT germline references. Reads were removed for weak V/J assignments (E-value above 1e-6), missing CDR3, stop codons, out-of-frame junctions, or ambiguous translated residues. V3J clonotypes were defined by identical inferred V gene, J gene, and CDR3 amino acid sequence. Percentage overlap between repertoires was computed as shared unique clonotypes divided by the size of the smaller repertoire. Richness of each repertoire was evaluated using RTK rarefaction, the Chao1 estimator, and Recon v2.1 estimates of unobserved clonotypes. For all TCRbeta clonotypes obtained by the gDNA method from a handful of donors, generation probabilities were computed with OLGA. TCRdb took over this immuneACCESS table, retaining in-frame rearrangements with V and J assigned. Such tables are incomplete; in checked studies, under half of the missing clones stem from an unresolved V gene, and the remainder is unexplained. For V, J and clone size, that table is used; D and trimming come from the DNA. A total of around 600,000 clones appear in this sample, more than 95% of them only once. Of the sample, roughly 0.05% falls within the top ten clones.

Healthy HIV-negative adults with no recently reported acute infections or vaccinations were included as donors. Only Caucasian adults living in Nashville, Tennessee, USA were represented among the donors. Magnetic negative selection was used to enrich CD4+ T cells, after which naive cells were positively selected on CD45RA and the negative fraction became the memory subset. After blood collection by leukapheresis, PBMCs were isolated using Ficoll-Histopaque density gradient centrifugation and then cryopreserved in the vapor phase of liquid nitrogen. Analytical flow cytometry was used to check the purity and quantity of every magnetically sorted T cell population. Genomic DNA was isolated from every sorted fraction and measured by UV absorbance on a Nanodrop 2000c. Its CDR3 holds 15 amino acids, cysteine through phenylalanine. The retained sequence is limited to the CDR3, 45 bases, with the frame set at the first base. The junction shows trimming of 3 bases on V and 3 bases on J, and the gene matches do not reach 1 base of it. As encoded in the germline V gene, CDR1 is MGHRA while CDR2 is YSYEKL.

Broader findings and caveats from the paper: Sampling was limited to blood, and TCR repertoires in tissue likely differ from TCR repertoires in blood. When a few donors were compared, the shared fraction of clonotypes was roughly 4.8% for naive CD4, approximately 3.3% for naive CD8, about 2.5% for memory CD4, and around 0.4% for memory CD8. Incomplete sequencing was indicated by rarefaction of sorted-subset datasets, despite the large sequencing depth. Naive subsets generally had larger estimated clonotype richness than memory subsets. The small number of donors limited the genetic and exposure-history diversity represented. Pairwise subsampling indicated that sequencing depth was expected to affect the degree of clonotype sharing among donors. Higher generation probabilities were observed for clonotypes shared by all four sorted-subset donors than for non-shared clonotypes.

This TCR derives from a woman under 40 in good health. Here the chain combines TRBV4-1 and TRBJ2-5; TRBD2 matches 13 bases in the middle. The sample comprised naive CD4+ T cells sorted from blood. Read against the paper, the sample's cell subset or site label means: CD45RA+ positively selected. The CDR3 region reads CASSQGLAGKETQYF. The bases read TGCGCCAGCAGCCAGGGACTAGCGGGAAAAGAGACCCAGTACTTC.